Below are 10 T cell receptor beta chains sequenced from a single sample in a study of technical replicates of blood from a few donors. Generated by immunoSEQ multiplex PCR, the TCRdb table keeps only in-frame clones and is missing some. The data hold fewer than 10,000 clones, with around 91% observed a single time. Sequencing used PBMCs. The source is a human donor in good health.

This clone was recorded only once. The chain recombines TRBV6-1 with TRBJ2-2, with a weak D call TRBD2 (6 bases). The CDR3 has 12 residues. The germline gives CDR1 MNHNS, CDR2 SASEGT. The V and J ends lost 6 bases and 10 bases respectively, with 12 bases between them. The CDR3 bases are TGTGCCAGCAGAAGGGGACTTATGGAGCTGTTTTTT. Its protein is CASRRGLMELFF.

The chain uses TRBV7-9 and TRBJ2-1; tentatively, D is TRBD2 (5 bases). CDR3 size: 17 residues. Germline CDR1 and CDR2: SEHNR and FQNEAQ (reference sequence). The ends were cut back, 1 base at V and 7 bases at J, with 20 bases in the middle. CDR3 DNA sequence: TGTGCCAGCAGCTTAGTTATCGGACCTGGAGGTACAAATGAGCAGTTCTTC. As protein: CASSLVIGPGGTNEQFF.

This chain connects TRBV4-2 to TRBJ2-2; D might be TRBD2 (5 bases). CDR1 and CDR2 from the germline V gene are LGHNA and YNFKEQ. Trimming took 4 bases from V and 0 from J, leaving 15 bases between them. The CDR3 runs 17 residues. The CDR3 spells CASSPPGVGTNTGELFF. CDR3 DNA: TGTGCCAGCAGCCCCCCCGGGGTGGGAACGAACACCGGGGAGCTGTTTTTT.

This clone was counted once. The gene calls are TRBV7-8 and TRBJ1-1; TRBD1 aligns across 10 bases. CDR1 is SGHVS, CDR2 FQNEAQ, per germline. Trimming cost V 5 bases and J 5 bases; bases outside gene matches: 8. This CDR3 is 15 amino acids long. CDR3 sequence reads: CASSPKTGGRTEAFF. CDR3 DNA sequence: TGTGCCAGCAGCCCAAAGACAGGGGGCCGAACTGAAGCTTTCTTT.

This clone has a handful of counts. This chain connects TRBV5-5 to TRBJ2-2, with 11 bases matching TRBD1. V was pared by 4 bases and J by 6 bases, with 8 bases of the junction left unmatched. CDR1 and CDR2 (germline): SGHKS, YYEKEE (reference sequence). The CDR3 extends over 16 amino acids. The DNA of the CDR3 is TGTGCCAGCAGCCCCCGGACAGGGGGCAGTGCCGGGGAGCTGTTTTTT. Protein product: CASSPRTGGSAGELFF. The full variable domain, completed using reference TRBV5-5 and TRBJ2-2, is DAGVTQSPTHLIKTRGQQVTLRCSPISGHKSVSWYQQVLGQGPQFIFQYYEKEERGRGNFPDRFSARQFPNYSSELNVNALLLGDSALYLCASSPRTGGSAGELFFGEGSRLTVL.

This clone was picked up one time. The chain links TRBV21-1 to TRBJ2-3; the tabulated D call, TRBD1, remains unverified against the DNA. TRBV21-1 constitutes a pseudogene. CDR3 size: 20 residues. The CDR3 sequence: CASSKKVRTGETFSTDTQYF. The DNA of the CDR3 is TGTGCCAGCAGCAAAAAAGTAAGGACAGGGGAGACCTTTAGCACAGATACGCAGTATTTT.

This rearrangement joins TRBV2 to TRBJ1-5; D might be TRBD1 (5 bases). Germline CDR1 SNHLY, CDR2 FYNNEI. Trimming shortened V by 7 bases and J by 7 bases, and 20 bases separated the two germline ends. The CDR3 consists of 15 residues. The CDR3 nucleotides read TGTGCCAGCACTCTGACCTCAGGGTTAGCACAGCCCCAGCATTTT. This translates into CASTLTSGLAQPQHF.

In this sample, this clone turned up once. V and J are TRBV28 and TRBJ1-4; D is uncertain. The CDR3 sequence is 15 residues long. The V gene lost 10 bases and the J gene lost 4 bases, with 19 bases spanning the gap. The germline V gene encodes CDR1 MDHEN and CDR2 SYDVKM. As DNA, the CDR3 is TGTGCCACGCGAGCCCCGACACGGAATAATGAAAAACTGTTTTTT. This encodes CATRAPTRNNEKLFF. The whole variable domain, filled in from reference TRBV28 and TRBJ1-4, reads DVKVTQSSRYLVKRTGEKVFLECVQDMDHENMFWYRQDPGLGLRLIYFSYDVKMKEKGDIPEGYSVSREKKERFSLILESASTNQTSMYLCATRAPTRNNEKLFFGSGTQLSVL.

The gene calls are TRBV21-1 and TRBJ2-7; the table's D call TRBD2 went unverified against the DNA. TRBV21-1 represents a pseudogene. The CDR3 sequence is 16 residues long. Here the CDR3 DNA reads TGTGCCAGCAGCTCCCGCCGGGACTACAAGACTTACGAGCAGTACTTC. Translated, it gives CASSSRRDYKTYEQYF.

The genes are TRBV5-1 and TRBJ1-1, with D perhaps matching TRBD1 (5 bases). CDR1 and CDR2 from the germline V gene are SGHRS and YFSETQ. CDR3 size: 15 residues. The V end lost 0 bases, the J end lost 1 base, and 10 bases lay between the germline ends. CDR3 protein: CASSLVLGENTEAFF. The CDR3 DNA follows: TGCGCCAGCAGCTTGGTTTTAGGGGAGAACACTGAAGCTTTCTTT.